This T cell receptor beta chain emerged from a study of regulatory T cells in long-lasting Graves disease. Study-level results: Persistent Graves' cases showed lower TCR diversity than newly diagnosed cases.

This clonotype came up many times. Its antigen is unidentified. With iRepertoire HTBI primers and Arm-PCR of CDR3 regions, TCR beta libraries were built. TCRdb re-derived calls from the multiplex PCR reads in MiXCR, one entry per CDR3 protein. Here the sample spans 530,000 or so distinct CDR3 sequences, about 16% being singletons. Time point indicated: newly diagnosed GD, antithyroid drugs for less than 3 months. Making the TCR library involved RNA that had been extracted from PBMCs. American Thyroid Association guidelines defined how Graves' disease was diagnosed. These data also formed part of another study, on T cells in Graves' hyperthyroidism and ophthalmopathy. That source adds: No ophthalmopathy progression within 18 months constituted stable Graves' hyperthyroidism.

This clonotype was sampled from a man aged 18-30 years with Graves disease. Sequencing used peripheral blood mononuclear cells (PBMCs), obtained at new diagnosis, from a patient treated with antithyroid drugs.

The CDR3 nucleotides are TGTGCCAGCAGTCAGCAGGGTGGCGGCTACACCTTC. Protein: CASSQQGGGYTF. The chain is built from TRBV6-1 and TRBJ1-2, with D possibly being TRBD1 (5 bases). In germline, CDR1 is MNHNS, CDR2 SASEGT. V was clipped by 5 bases and J by 8 bases, with 12 bases between them. The length of the CDR3 is 12 residues.